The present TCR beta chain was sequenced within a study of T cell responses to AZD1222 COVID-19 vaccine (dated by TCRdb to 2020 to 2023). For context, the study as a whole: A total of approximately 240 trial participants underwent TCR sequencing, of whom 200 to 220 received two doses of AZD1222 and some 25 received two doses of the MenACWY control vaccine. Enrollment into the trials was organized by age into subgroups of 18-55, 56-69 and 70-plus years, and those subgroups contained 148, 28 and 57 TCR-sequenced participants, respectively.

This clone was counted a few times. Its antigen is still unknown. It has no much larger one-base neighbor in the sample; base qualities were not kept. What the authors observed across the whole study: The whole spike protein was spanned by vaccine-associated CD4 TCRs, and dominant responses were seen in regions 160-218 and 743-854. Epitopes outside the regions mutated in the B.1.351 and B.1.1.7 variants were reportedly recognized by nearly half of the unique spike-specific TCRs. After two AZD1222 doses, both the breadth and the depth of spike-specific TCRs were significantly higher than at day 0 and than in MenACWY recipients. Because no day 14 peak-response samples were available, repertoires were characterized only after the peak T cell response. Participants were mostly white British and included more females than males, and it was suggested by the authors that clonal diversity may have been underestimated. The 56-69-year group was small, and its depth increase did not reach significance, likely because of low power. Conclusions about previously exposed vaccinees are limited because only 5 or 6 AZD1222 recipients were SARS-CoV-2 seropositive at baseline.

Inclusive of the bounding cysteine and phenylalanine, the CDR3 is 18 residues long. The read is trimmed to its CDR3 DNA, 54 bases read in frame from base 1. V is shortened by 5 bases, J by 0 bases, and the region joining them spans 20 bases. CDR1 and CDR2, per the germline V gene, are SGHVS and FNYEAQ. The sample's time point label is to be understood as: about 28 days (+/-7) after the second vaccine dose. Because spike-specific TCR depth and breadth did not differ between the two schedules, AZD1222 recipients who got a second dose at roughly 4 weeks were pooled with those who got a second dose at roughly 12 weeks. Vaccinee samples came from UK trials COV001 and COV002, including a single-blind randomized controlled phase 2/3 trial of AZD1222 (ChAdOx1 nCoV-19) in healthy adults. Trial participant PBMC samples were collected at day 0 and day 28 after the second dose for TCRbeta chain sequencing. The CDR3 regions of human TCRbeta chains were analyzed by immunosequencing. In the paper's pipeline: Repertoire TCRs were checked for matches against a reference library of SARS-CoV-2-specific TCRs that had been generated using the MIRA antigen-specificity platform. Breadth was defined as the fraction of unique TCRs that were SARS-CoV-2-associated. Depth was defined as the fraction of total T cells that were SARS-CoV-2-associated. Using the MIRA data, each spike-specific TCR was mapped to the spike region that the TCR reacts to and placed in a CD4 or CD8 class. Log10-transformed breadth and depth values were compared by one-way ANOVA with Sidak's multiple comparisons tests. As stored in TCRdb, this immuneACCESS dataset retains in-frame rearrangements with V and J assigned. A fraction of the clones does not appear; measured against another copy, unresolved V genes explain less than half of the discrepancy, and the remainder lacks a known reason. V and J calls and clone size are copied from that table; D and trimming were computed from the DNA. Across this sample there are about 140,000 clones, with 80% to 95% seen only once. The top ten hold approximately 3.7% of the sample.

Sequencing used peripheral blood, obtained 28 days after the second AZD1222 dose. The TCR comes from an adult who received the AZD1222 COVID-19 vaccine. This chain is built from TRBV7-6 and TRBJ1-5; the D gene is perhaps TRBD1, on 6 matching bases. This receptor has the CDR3 CASSRFPDRTYSNQPQHF. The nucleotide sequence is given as TGTGCCAGCAGCCGGTTCCCAGACAGGACTTATAGCAATCAGCCCCAGCATTTT.